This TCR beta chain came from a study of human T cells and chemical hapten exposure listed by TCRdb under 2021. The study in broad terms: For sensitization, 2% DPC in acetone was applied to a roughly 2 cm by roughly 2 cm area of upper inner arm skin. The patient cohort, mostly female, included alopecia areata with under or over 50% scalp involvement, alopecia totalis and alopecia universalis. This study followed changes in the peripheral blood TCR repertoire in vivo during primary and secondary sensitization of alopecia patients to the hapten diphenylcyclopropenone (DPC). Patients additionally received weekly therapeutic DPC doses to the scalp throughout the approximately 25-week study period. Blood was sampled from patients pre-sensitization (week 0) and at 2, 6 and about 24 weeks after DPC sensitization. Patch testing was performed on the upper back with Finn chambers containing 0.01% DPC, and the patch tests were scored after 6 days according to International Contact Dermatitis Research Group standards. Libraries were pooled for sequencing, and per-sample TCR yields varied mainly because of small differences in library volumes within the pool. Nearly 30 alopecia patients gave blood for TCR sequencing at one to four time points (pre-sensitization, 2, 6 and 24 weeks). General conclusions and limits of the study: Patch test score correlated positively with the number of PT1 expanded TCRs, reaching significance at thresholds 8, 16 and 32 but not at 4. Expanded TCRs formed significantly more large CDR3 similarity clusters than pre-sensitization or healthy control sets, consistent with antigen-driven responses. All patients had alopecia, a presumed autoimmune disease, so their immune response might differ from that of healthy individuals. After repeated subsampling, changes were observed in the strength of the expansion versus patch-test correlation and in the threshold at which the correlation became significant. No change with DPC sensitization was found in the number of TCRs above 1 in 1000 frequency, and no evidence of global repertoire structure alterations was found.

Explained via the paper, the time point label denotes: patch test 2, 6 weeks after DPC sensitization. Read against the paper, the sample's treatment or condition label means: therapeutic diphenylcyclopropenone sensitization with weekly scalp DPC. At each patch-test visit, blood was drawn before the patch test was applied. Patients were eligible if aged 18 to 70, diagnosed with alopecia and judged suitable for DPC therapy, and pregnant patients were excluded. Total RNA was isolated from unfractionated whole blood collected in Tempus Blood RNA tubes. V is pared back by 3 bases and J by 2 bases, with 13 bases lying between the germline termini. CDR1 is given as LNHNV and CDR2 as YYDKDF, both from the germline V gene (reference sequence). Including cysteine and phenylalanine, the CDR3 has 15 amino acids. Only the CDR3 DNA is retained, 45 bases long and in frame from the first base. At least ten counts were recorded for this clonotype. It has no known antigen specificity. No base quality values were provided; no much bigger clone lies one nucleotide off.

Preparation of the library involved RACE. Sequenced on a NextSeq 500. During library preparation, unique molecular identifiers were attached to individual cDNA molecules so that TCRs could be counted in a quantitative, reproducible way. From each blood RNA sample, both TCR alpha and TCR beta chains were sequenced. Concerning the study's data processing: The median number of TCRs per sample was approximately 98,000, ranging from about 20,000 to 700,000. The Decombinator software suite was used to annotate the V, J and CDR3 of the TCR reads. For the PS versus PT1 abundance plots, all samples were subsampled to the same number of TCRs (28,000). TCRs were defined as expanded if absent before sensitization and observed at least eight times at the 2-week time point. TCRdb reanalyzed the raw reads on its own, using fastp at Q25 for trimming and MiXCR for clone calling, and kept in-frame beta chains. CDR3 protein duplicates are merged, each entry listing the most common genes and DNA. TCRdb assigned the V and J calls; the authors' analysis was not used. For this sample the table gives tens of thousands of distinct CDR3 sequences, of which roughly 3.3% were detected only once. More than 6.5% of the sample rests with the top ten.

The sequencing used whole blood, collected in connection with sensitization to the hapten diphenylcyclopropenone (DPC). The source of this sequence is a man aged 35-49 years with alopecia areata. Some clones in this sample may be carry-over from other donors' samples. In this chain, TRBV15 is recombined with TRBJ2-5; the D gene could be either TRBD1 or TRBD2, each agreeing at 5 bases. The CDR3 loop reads CATSSRDLLQETQYF. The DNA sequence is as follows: TGTGCCACCAGCAGCCGGGACCTCCTGCAAGAGACCCAGTACTTC. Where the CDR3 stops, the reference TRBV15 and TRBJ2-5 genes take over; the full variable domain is DAMVIQNPRYQVTQFGKPVTLSCSQTLNHNVMYWYQQKSSQAPKLLFHYYDKDFNNEADTPDNFQSRRPNTSFCFLDIRSPGLGDTAMYLCATSSRDLLQETQYFGPGTRLLVL.